Listed below are T cell receptor beta chains from one sample, sequenced in a study of spatial heterogeneity in lung cancer. TCRdb reprocessed the 5' RACE reads with MiXCR, giving one entry per CDR3 protein. The data contain roughly 38,000 distinct CDR3 sequences, under 12% of them singletons. The specimen was PBMCs, collected at follow-up. These TCRs come from a female donor with early-stage non-small cell lung cancer. Each CDR3 is given with its conserved first and last residue. The D gene is left open where the match is weak. Where a row states a size, it is once, few, many or the class of an expanded clone; other rows omit it.

v_call,j_call,d_call,clone_size,cdr3_aa,cdr3_nt
TRBV14,TRBJ2-7,TRBD1,many,CASSQDQGDEYEQYF,TGTGCCAGCAGCCAAGATCAGGGGGATGAGTACGAGCAGTACTTC
TRBV20-1,TRBJ1-1,-,few,CSARDRRRTAEAFF,TGCAGTGCTAGAGATAGACGGCGCACCGCTGAAGCTTTCTTT
TRBV5-6,TRBJ2-7,-,-,CAGSSSYEQYF,TGTGCCGGCAGCTCCAGCTACGAGCAGTACTTC
TRBV20-1,TRBJ1-5,-,few,CSADHDPNQPQHF,TGCAGTGCGGACCATGATCCCAATCAGCCCCAGCATTTT
TRBV7-2,TRBJ1-3,-,-,CASSLYLGGTGNTIYF,TGTGCCAGCAGCTTATACCTCGGGGGGACTGGAAACACCATATATTTT
TRBV12-5,TRBJ2-7,TRBD1,many,CASGPDRADEQYF,TGTGCTAGTGGACCCGACAGGGCGGACGAGCAGTACTTC
TRBV9,TRBJ1-2,-,few,CASSRDMVNYGYTF,TGTGCCAGCAGCCGTGACATGGTGAACTATGGCTACACCTTC
TRBV9,TRBJ2-1,-,few,CASSVLLGVEQFF,TGTGCCAGCAGCGTGCTACTAGGGGTCGAGCAGTTCTTC
TRBV11-2,TRBJ1-5,-,-,CASSLGGGAGQPQHF,TGTGCCAGCAGCTTAGGAGGGGGGGCAGGGCAGCCCCAGCATTTT
TRBV29-1,TRBJ1-1,-,many,CSVGFGGVFTEAFF,TGCAGCGTTGGGTTTGGCGGCGTTTTCACTGAAGCTTTCTTT
TRBV28,TRBJ2-3,TRBD2,-,CASSPPRGTSYTQYF,TGTGCCAGCAGCCCGCCGCGGGGGACCAGTTATACGCAGTATTTT
TRBV7-9,TRBJ1-1,-,-,CASSSYRAVNTEAFF,TGTGCCAGCAGTTCCTACAGGGCAGTGAACACTGAAGCTTTCTTT
TRBV7-2,TRBJ2-4,-,few,CASSLGLGDIQYF,TGTGCCAGCAGCTTGGGGTTAGGGGACATTCAGTACTTC
TRBV7-2,TRBJ1-2,TRBD1,few,CASSSRDRGPGGYTF,TGTGCCAGCAGCTCCCGGGACAGGGGCCCAGGTGGCTACACCTTC
TRBV10-3,TRBJ2-7,-,few,CGSRGTESYEQYF,TGTGGGAGCCGAGGGACGGAGTCCTACGAGCAGTACTTC
TRBV4-1,TRBJ2-3,TRBD2,many,CASSFRLAGDTDTQYF,TGCGCCAGCAGCTTCCGACTAGCGGGGGACACAGATACGCAGTATTTT
TRBV4-1,TRBJ2-2,TRBD2,few,CASSVRGGGELFF,TGCGCCAGCAGCGTCCGCGGGGGTGGGGAGCTGTTTTTT
TRBV3-1,TRBJ2-2,-,-,CASTQTYTGELFF,TGTGCCAGCACCCAGACTTACACCGGGGAGCTGTTTTTT
TRBV7-2,TRBJ2-7,-,many,CASSLSTGTYEQYF,TGTGCCAGCAGCTTAAGCACAGGAACCTACGAGCAGTACTTC
TRBV7-8,TRBJ1-1,TRBD1,few,CASSIGTVSMNTEAFF,TGTGCCAGCAGTATCGGGACAGTCTCCATGAACACTGAAGCTTTCTTT
TRBV6-6,TRBJ2-3,-,many,CASSGSTDTQYF,TGTGCCAGCAGCGGGAGCACAGATACGCAGTATTTT
TRBV30,TRBJ1-6,-,few,CAWSVLGSSYNSPLHF,TGTGCCTGGAGTGTATTGGGCAGCTCCTATAATTCACCCCTCCACTTT